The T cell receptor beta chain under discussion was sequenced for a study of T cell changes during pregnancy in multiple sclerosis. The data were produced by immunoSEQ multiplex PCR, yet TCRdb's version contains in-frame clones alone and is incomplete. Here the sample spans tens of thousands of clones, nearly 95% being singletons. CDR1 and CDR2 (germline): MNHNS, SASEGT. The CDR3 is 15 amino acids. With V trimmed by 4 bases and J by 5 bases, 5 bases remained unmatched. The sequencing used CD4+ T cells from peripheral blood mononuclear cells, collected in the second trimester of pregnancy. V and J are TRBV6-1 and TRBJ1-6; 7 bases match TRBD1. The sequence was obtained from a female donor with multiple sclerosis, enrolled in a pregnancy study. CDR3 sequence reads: CASSGGQKDNSPLHF. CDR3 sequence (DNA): TGTGCCAGCAGTGGGGGACAGAAAGATAATTCACCCCTCCACTTT.